This is a list of T cell receptor beta chains from one sample in a study of T cell responses to AZD1222 COVID-19 vaccine. Profiled with immunoSEQ multiplex PCR; TCRdb holds only in-frame clones, not every one. The sample has roughly 260,000 clones, more than 85% seen once. The starting material was peripheral blood, obtained on day 0 of AZD1222 vaccination. The receptors were gathered from an adult in good health. The CDR3 runs from the conserved cysteine through the conserved F or W. A D gene is named only where the DNA matches it firmly. Where a row states a size, it is once, few, many or the class of an expanded clone; other rows omit it.

clone size: once
D gene: NA
V gene: TRBV4-3
J gene: TRBJ1-2
CDR3 DNA: TGCGCCAGCAGCTCCGGGCTCCGGGGGGGCTACACCTTC
CDR3 protein: CASSSGLRGGYTF

clone size: NA
D gene: NA
V gene: TRBV5-1
J gene: TRBJ1-1
CDR3 DNA: TGCGCCAGCAGCCTCCCGGGCCCTACCCCCCGGAACACTGAAGCTTTCTTT
CDR3 protein: CASSLPGPTPRNTEAFF

clone size: once
D gene: NA
V gene: TRBV5-4
J gene: TRBJ2-7
CDR3 DNA: TGTGCCAGCAGCTTGGTTCCAGGGCCCTACGAGCAGTACTTC
CDR3 protein: CASSLVPGPYEQYF

clone size: NA
D gene: NA
V gene: TRBV20-1
J gene: TRBJ1-2
CDR3 DNA: TGCAGTGGTAGGGGGGTCTATGGCTACACCTTC
CDR3 protein: CSGRGVYGYTF

clone size: NA
D gene: TRBD1
V gene: TRBV5-1
J gene: TRBJ2-3
CDR3 DNA: TGCGCCAGCAGCAGACAGGGGGCTGTTGATACGCAGTATTTT
CDR3 protein: CASSRQGAVDTQYF

clone size: once
D gene: NA
V gene: TRBV2
J gene: TRBJ2-3
CDR3 DNA: TGTGCCATACGGGGGGCGGGCACAGATACGCAGTATTTT
CDR3 protein: CAIRGAGTDTQYF

clone size: NA
D gene: TRBD1
V gene: TRBV6-5
J gene: TRBJ1-1
CDR3 DNA: TGTGCCAGCAGTCGGACAGGAGCTGAAGCTTTCTTT
CDR3 protein: CASSRTGAEAFF

clone size: NA
D gene: NA
V gene: TRBV7-3
J gene: TRBJ2-1
CDR3 DNA: TGTGCCAGCGGGCCGGGAGTACGGGCTTACAATGAGCAGTTCTTC
CDR3 protein: CASGPGVRAYNEQFF

clone size: few
D gene: NA
V gene: TRBV6-1
J gene: TRBJ2-7
CDR3 DNA: TGTGCCAGCAGTGAAGGCCCCTACGAGCAGTACTTC
CDR3 protein: CASSEGPYEQYF

clone size: NA
D gene: NA
V gene: TRBV7-9
J gene: TRBJ2-1
CDR3 DNA: TGTGCCAGCAGCTTCCAGTCGTTTGAGCAGTTCTTC
CDR3 protein: CASSFQSFEQFF

clone size: NA
D gene: TRBD2
V gene: TRBV5-8
J gene: TRBJ2-1
CDR3 DNA: TGTGCCAGCAGCTTGGCGGGGGGTCGGGACAATGAGCAGTTCTTC
CDR3 protein: CASSLAGGRDNEQFF

clone size: once
D gene: NA
V gene: TRBV12-5
J gene: TRBJ2-3
CDR3 DNA: TGTGCTAGTGGTTTGACTCTCACAGATACGCAGTATTTT
CDR3 protein: CASGLTLTDTQYF

clone size: NA
D gene: TRBD2
V gene: TRBV5-6
J gene: TRBJ2-1
CDR3 DNA: TGTGCCAGCAGCGATTTAGCGGGAGCCTCCTACAATGAGCAGTTCTTC
CDR3 protein: CASSDLAGASYNEQFF

clone size: NA
D gene: NA
V gene: TRBV10-3
J gene: TRBJ1-2
CDR3 DNA: TGTGCCATCAGTGAGGGGGCGTATGGCTACACCTTC
CDR3 protein: CAISEGAYGYTF

clone size: NA
D gene: NA
V gene: TRBV2
J gene: TRBJ2-7
CDR3 DNA: TGTGCCAGCACTGGCCGACCCTACGAGCAGTACTTC
CDR3 protein: CASTGRPYEQYF

clone size: NA
D gene: NA
V gene: TRBV6-1
J gene: TRBJ2-5
CDR3 DNA: TGTGCCAGCAGCCGTCCCCAAGAGACCCAGTACTTC
CDR3 protein: CASSRPQETQYF

clone size: NA
D gene: NA
V gene: TRBV19
J gene: TRBJ1-3
CDR3 DNA: TGTGCCAGTAGCGACTTGAGCTCTGGAAACACCATATATTTT
CDR3 protein: CASSDLSSGNTIYF

clone size: NA
D gene: NA
V gene: TRBV5-1
J gene: TRBJ1-1
CDR3 DNA: TGCGCCAGCAGCCTATCAGGTGGGCAACCGAACACTGAAGCTTTCTTT
CDR3 protein: CASSLSGGQPNTEAFF

clone size: once
D gene: NA
V gene: TRBV3-1/TRBV3-2
J gene: TRBJ1-2
CDR3 DNA: TGTGCCAGCAGCCCCAGGGGAAACTATGGCTACACCTTC
CDR3 protein: CASSPRGNYGYTF

clone size: NA
D gene: NA
V gene: TRBV28
J gene: TRBJ1-1
CDR3 DNA: TGTGCCAGCAGAAAGGGGAGCATGAACACTGAAGCTTTCTTT
CDR3 protein: CASRKGSMNTEAFF

clone size: NA
D gene: NA
V gene: TRBV2
J gene: TRBJ1-1
CDR3 DNA: TGTGCCAGCAGTGTGGGAGAGATCCGGGCAGCTTTCTTT
CDR3 protein: CASSVGEIRAAFF

clone size: NA
D gene: NA
V gene: TRBV25-1
J gene: TRBJ2-5
CDR3 DNA: TGTGCCAGCAGTGAAGGCACGAAGACCCAGTACTTC
CDR3 protein: CASSEGTKTQYF

clone size: NA
D gene: TRBD1
V gene: TRBV24-1
J gene: TRBJ2-4
CDR3 DNA: TGTGCCACCAGTGATCCCCGGGGACAGGGGTTTCAGTTAGTCAAAAACATTCAGTACTTC
CDR3 protein: CATSDPRGQGFQLVKNIQYF

clone size: NA
D gene: NA
V gene: TRBV21-1
J gene: TRBJ2-3
CDR3 DNA: TGTGCCAGCAGCAAAAGTAATACGCAGTATTTT
CDR3 protein: CASSKSNTQYF

clone size: NA
D gene: NA
V gene: TRBV7-2
J gene: TRBJ1-1
CDR3 DNA: TGTGCCAGCAGCGCCGACAGATTCTACACTGAAGCTTTCTTT
CDR3 protein: CASSADRFYTEAFF

clone size: NA
D gene: NA
V gene: TRBV7-2
J gene: TRBJ2-2
CDR3 DNA: TGTGCCAGCAGCAAGAGGGGAGACAGGATAAACACCGGGGAGCTGTTTTTT
CDR3 protein: CASSKRGDRINTGELFF

clone size: NA
D gene: NA
V gene: TRBV27
J gene: TRBJ1-1
CDR3 DNA: TGTGCCAGCAGTACGAGTGGGGCGGACACTGAAGCTTTCTTT
CDR3 protein: CASSTSGADTEAFF

clone size: NA
D gene: NA
V gene: TRBV19
J gene: TRBJ2-7
CDR3 DNA: TGTGCCAGTAGTGCCGGGACCGCGGGGTACGAGCAGTACTTC
CDR3 protein: CASSAGTAGYEQYF

clone size: NA
D gene: NA
V gene: TRBV14
J gene: TRBJ2-2
CDR3 DNA: TGTGCCAGCAGCCCCAGAGCGAACACCGGGGAGCTGTTTTTT
CDR3 protein: CASSPRANTGELFF

clone size: NA
D gene: TRBD1
V gene: TRBV6-5
J gene: TRBJ1-2
CDR3 DNA: TGTGCCAGCACCAACACCCTGACAGGGAACTATGGCTACACCTTC
CDR3 protein: CASTNTLTGNYGYTF

clone size: once
D gene: NA
V gene: TRBV27
J gene: TRBJ1-5
CDR3 DNA: TGTGCCAGCAGTTTATCGATGGAGGGCGGTCAGCCCCAGCATTTT
CDR3 protein: CASSLSMEGGQPQHF

clone size: NA
D gene: NA
V gene: TRBV3-1/TRBV3-2
J gene: TRBJ1-4
CDR3 DNA: TGTGCCAGCAGCCCCCCCGGCGCGATAAAGAATGAAAAACTGTTTTTT
CDR3 protein: CASSPPGAIKNEKLFF

clone size: NA
D gene: NA
V gene: TRBV19
J gene: TRBJ2-2
CDR3 DNA: TGTGCCAGTAGTATGGGGAGGAACACCGGGGAGCTGTTTTTT
CDR3 protein: CASSMGRNTGELFF

clone size: NA
D gene: TRBD1
V gene: TRBV5-1
J gene: TRBJ2-2
CDR3 DNA: TGCGCCAGCAGCTCCTCGGGACAGGGGAACACCGGGGAGCTGTTTTTT
CDR3 protein: CASSSSGQGNTGELFF

clone size: NA
D gene: TRBD1
V gene: TRBV7-2
J gene: TRBJ2-7
CDR3 DNA: TGTGCCAGCAGCTTAGCAGGGGACAGTTTGAGGTACTTC
CDR3 protein: CASSLAGDSLRYF

clone size: NA
D gene: TRBD1
V gene: TRBV27
J gene: TRBJ1-5
CDR3 DNA: TGTGCCAGCAGTCCTAACCCCCGACAGGGATGGAGCAATCAGCCCCAGCATTTT
CDR3 protein: CASSPNPRQGWSNQPQHF

clone size: NA
D gene: TRBD2
V gene: TRBV3-1/TRBV3-2
J gene: TRBJ2-1
CDR3 DNA: TGTGCCAGCAGCAGACATCGGACTAGCGGGAGCAATGAGCAGTTCTTC
CDR3 protein: CASSRHRTSGSNEQFF

clone size: NA
D gene: TRBD1
V gene: TRBV29-1
J gene: TRBJ1-5
CDR3 DNA: TGCAGCGTCAAGACAGGGGATCAGCCCCAGCATTTT
CDR3 protein: CSVKTGDQPQHF

clone size: NA
D gene: NA
V gene: TRBV9
J gene: TRBJ2-3
CDR3 DNA: TGTGCCAGCAGCGTAGAGATAGACCTCACAGATACGCAGTATTTT
CDR3 protein: CASSVEIDLTDTQYF

clone size: NA
D gene: NA
V gene: TRBV4-1
J gene: TRBJ1-1
CDR3 DNA: TGCGCCAGCAGCCAAGTGGAGGGGCATGAAGCTTTCTTT
CDR3 protein: CASSQVEGHEAFF